Described below is a single TCR beta chain sequence and its context. This CDR3 is 13 amino acids long. V was pared by 10 bases and J by 4 bases, with 15 bases between. CDR1 and CDR2 from the germline V gene are MNHEY and SMNVEV (reference sequence). Here immunoSEQ multiplex PCR was the method, and the copy in TCRdb shows in-frame clones only, minus some. The repertoire holds about 110,000 clones, with 94% as singletons. The sample originates from a study of brain T cells in children with intractable seizures. The sequences come from peripheral blood, collected at surgery. The TCR comes from a boy younger than two with hemimegalencephaly and intractable seizures. The rearrangement links TRBV27 to TRBJ2-3; D may be TRBD1 (6 bases). CDR3: CATEPQGSDTQYF. CDR3 coding DNA: TGTGCCACCGAGCCCCAGGGGTCAGATACGCAGTATTTT.